This T cell receptor (beta chain) was observed in a study of somatic mutations in cytotoxic T cells in rheumatoid arthritis. Study conclusions and caveats: There was no significant difference in CD8+ T-cell clonality between rheumatoid arthritis patients and age-matched healthy controls. A single CD8+ clone exceeded 20% of CD8+ cells in about an eighth of the roughly 65 patients. Age-dependent increases in CD8+ clonality occurred in rheumatoid arthritis patients but not in healthy controls.

In the authors' methods: The authors compared patient CD8+ clones larger than 1% against published virus-specific TCRB sequences. Only a few of these clones matched. TCRdb's copy holds only in-frame clones and misses some; the assay was immunoSEQ multiplex PCR. That table furnishes V, J and clone size, whereas the DNA furnished D and trimming. This table holds 15,000 to 20,000 clones, around 80% found once. As concerns this clone: The antigen is undetermined.

The germline CDR1 and CDR2 sequences are MDHEN and SYDVKM. Germline trimming cut 5 bases from V and 10 bases from J; bases unmatched to any gene: 12. The CDR3 is 15 amino acids. The chain has TRBV28 and TRBJ2-1; 9 nucleotides align to TRBD1. Sequencing used CD8+ T cells sorted from blood. This receptor was identified in a woman aged 45-59 years with rheumatoid arthritis. The CDR3 spells CASSLYPGQGREQFF. CDR3 coding DNA: TGTGCCAGCAGTCTCTACCCGGGACAGGGAAGGGAGCAGTTCTTC. The full variable domain, its missing parts supplied by reference TRBV28 and TRBJ2-1, is DVKVTQSSRYLVKRTGEKVFLECVQDMDHENMFWYRQDPGLGLRLIYFSYDVKMKEKGDIPEGYSVSREKKERFSLILESASTNQTSMYLCASSLYPGQGREQFFGPGTRLTVL.